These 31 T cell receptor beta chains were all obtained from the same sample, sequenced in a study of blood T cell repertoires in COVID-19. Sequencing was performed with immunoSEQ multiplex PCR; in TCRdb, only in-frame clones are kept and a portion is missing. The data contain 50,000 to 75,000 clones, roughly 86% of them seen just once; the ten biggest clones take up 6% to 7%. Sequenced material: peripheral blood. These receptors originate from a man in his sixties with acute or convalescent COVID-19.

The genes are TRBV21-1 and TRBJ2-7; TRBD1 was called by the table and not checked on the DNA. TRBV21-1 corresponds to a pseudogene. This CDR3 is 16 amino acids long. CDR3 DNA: TGTGCCAGCAGCAACCCCCCGGGACAGGGATCCTACGAGCAGTACTTC. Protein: CASSNPPGQGSYEQYF.

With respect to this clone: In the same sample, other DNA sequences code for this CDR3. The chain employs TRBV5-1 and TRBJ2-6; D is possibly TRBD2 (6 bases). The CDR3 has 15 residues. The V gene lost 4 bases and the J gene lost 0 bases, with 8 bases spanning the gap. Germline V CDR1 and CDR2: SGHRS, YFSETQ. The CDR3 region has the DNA TGCGCCAGCAGCCCGACTAGCTCTGGGGCCAACGTCCTGACTTTC. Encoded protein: CASSPTSSGANVLTF.

Written as DNA, the CDR3 is TGTGCCACCCAGAAACCGGGGGACTTCTATGGCTACACCTTC. Amino acid sequence: CATQKPGDFYGYTF. The chain carries TRBV19 and TRBJ1-2, with a tentative D call TRBD1 (5 bases). The V and J ends lost 10 bases and 4 bases respectively, with 19 bases between them. Germline loops: CDR1 LNHDA, CDR2 SQIVND (reference sequence). This CDR3 is 14 amino acids long.

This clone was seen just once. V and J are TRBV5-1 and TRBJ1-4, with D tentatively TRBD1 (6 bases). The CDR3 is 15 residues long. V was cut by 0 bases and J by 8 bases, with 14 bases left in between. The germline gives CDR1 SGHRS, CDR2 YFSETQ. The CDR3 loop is CASSLEGWGQEKLFF. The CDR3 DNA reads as TGCGCCAGCAGCTTGGAGGGTTGGGGACAAGAAAAACTGTTTTTT.

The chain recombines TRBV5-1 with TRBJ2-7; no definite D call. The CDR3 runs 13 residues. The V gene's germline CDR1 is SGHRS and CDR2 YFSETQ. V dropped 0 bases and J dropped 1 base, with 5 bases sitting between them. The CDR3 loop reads CASSLERSYEQYF. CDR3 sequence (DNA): TGCGCCAGCAGCTTGGAGAGGTCCTACGAGCAGTACTTC. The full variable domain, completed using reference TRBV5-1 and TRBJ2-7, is KAGVTQTPRYLIKTRGQQVTLSCSPISGHRSVSWYQQTPGQGLQFLFEYFSETQRNKGNFPGRFSGRQFSNSRSEMNVSTLELGDSALYLCASSLERSYEQYFGPGTRLTVT.

The CDR3 protein is CATSRDLTESYEQYF. CDR3 coding DNA: TGTGCCACCAGCAGAGATCTGACAGAATCCTACGAGCAGTACTTC. V gene TRBV15 combines with J gene TRBJ2-7; possible D gene TRBD1, 5 bases. CDR1 and CDR2 from the germline V gene are LNHNV and YYDKDF (reference sequence). The CDR3 sequence is 15 residues long. Trimming removed 0 bases at V and 1 base at J, with 10 bases between.

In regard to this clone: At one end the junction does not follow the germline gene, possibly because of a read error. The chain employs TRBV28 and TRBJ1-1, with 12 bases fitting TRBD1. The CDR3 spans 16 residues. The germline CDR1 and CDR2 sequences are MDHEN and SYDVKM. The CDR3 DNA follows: TGTGCTAGCAGTCTGGGGACAGGGGGCAGGTACACTGAAGCTTTCTTT. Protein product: CASSLGTGGRYTEAFF.

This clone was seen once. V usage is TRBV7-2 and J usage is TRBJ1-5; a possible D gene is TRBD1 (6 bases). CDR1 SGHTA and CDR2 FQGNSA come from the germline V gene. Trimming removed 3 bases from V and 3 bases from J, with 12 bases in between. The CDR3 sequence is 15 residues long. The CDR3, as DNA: TGTGCCAGCAGCTTGACAGGCGGTTCCAATCAGCCCCAGCATTTT. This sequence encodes CASSLTGGSNQPQHF.

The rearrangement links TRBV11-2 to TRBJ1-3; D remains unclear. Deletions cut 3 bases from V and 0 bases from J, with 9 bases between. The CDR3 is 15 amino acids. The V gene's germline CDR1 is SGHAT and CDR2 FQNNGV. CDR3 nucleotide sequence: TGTGCCAGCAGCTTGGCTGGGAGCTCTGGAAACACCATATATTTT. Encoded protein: CASSLAGSSGNTIYF.

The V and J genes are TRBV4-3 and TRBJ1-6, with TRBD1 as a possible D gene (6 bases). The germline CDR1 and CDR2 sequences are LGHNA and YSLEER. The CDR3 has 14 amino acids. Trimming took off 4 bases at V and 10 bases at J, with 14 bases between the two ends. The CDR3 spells CASSRGQSGSPLHF. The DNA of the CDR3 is TGCGCCAGCAGCCGTGGACAGTCAGGATCACCCCTCCACTTT.

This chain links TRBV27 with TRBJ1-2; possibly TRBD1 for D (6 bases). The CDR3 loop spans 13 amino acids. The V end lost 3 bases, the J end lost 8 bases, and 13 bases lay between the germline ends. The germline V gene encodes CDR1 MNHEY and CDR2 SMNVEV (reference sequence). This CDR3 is CASSLGGARGYTF. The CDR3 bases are TGTGCCAGCAGTTTGGGGGGGGCCCGCGGCTACACCTTC.

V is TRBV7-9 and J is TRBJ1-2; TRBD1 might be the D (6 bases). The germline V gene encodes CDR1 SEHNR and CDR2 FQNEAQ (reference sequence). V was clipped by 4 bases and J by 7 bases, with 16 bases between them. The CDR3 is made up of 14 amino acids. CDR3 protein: CASSSLRGGLGYTF. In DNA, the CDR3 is TGTGCCAGCAGCTCCCTCAGGGGCGGCCTTGGCTACACCTTC.

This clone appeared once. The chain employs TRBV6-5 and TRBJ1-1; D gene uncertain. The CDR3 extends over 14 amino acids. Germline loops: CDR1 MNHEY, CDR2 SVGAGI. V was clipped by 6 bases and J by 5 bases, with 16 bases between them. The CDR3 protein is CASRLEGAMTEAFF. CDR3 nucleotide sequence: TGTGCCAGCAGATTAGAGGGAGCAATGACTGAAGCTTTCTTT.

The CDR3 loop is CASSLGLAGPLTDTQYF. DNA for the CDR3: TGTGCCAGCAGCTTAGGACTAGCGGGGCCCCTCACAGATACGCAGTATTTT. The chain links TRBV7-2 to TRBJ2-3; 11 nucleotides line up with TRBD2. This CDR3 is built from 17 residues. J lost 2 bases, V lost 1 base, and 5 bases had no gene match. CDR1 and CDR2 (germline): SGHTA, FQGNSA.

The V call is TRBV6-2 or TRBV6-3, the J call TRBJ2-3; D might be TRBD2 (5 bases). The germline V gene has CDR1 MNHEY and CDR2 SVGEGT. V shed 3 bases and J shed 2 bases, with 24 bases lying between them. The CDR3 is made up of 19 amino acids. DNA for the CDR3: TGTGCCAGCAGTTATACAAGAATGAAGGCGGGTCTCCCCACAGATACGCAGTATTTT. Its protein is CASSYTRMKAGLPTDTQYF.

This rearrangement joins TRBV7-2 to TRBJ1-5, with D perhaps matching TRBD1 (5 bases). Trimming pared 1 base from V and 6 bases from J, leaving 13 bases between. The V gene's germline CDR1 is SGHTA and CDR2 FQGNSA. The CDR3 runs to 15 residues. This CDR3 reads CASSLERVGGQPQHF. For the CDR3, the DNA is TGTGCCAGCAGCTTAGAGAGAGTCGGGGGTCAGCCCCAGCATTTT.

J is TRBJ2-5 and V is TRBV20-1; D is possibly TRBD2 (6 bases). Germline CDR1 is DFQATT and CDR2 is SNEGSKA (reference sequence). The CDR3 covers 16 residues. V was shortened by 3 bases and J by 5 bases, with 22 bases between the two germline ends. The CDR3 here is CSASPTSGAPFETQYF. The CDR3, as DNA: TGCAGTGCTAGTCCTACCTCGGGAGCCCCATTCGAGACCCAGTACTTC.

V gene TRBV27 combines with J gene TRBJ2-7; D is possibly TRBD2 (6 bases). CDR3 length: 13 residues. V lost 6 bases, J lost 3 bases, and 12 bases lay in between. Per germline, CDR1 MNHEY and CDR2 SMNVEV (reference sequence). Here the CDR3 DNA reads TGTGCCAGCAGGGCTTATAGCGGCTACGAGCAGTACTTC. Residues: CASRAYSGYEQYF.

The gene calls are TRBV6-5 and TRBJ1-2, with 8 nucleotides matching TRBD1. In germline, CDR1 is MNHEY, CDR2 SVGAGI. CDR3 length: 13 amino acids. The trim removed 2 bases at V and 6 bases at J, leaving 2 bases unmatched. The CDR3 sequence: CASSYATGDGYTF. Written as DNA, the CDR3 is TGTGCCAGCAGTTACGCGACAGGGGATGGCTACACCTTC.

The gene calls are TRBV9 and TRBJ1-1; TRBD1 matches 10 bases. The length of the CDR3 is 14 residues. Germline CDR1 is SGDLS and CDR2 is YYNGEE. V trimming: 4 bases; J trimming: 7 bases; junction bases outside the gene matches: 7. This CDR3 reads CASSPRTGGGEAFF. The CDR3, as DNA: TGTGCCAGCAGCCCGCGGACAGGGGGAGGTGAAGCTTTCTTT. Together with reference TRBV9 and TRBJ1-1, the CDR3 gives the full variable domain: DSGVTQTPKHLITATGQRVTLRCSPRSGDLSVYWYQQSLDQGLQFLIQYYNGEERAKGNILERFSAQQFPDLHSELNLSSLELGDSALYFCASSPRTGGGEAFFGQGTRLTVV.

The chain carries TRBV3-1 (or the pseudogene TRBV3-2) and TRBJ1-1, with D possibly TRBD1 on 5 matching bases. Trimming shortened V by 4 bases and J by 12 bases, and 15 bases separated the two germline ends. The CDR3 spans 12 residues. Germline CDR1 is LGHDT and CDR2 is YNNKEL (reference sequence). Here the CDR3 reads CASSPLGGETFF. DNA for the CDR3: TGTGCCAGCAGCCCGCTCGGGGGGGAAACTTTCTTT.

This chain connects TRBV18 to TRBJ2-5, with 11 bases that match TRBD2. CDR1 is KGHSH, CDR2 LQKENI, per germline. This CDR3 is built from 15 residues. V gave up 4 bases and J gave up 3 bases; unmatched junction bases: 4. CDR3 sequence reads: CASSLGLAEKETQYF. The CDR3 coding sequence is TGTGCCAGCTCACTGGGACTAGCGGAGAAAGAGACCCAGTACTTC. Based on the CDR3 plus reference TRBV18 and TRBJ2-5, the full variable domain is NAGVMQNPRHLVRRRGQEARLRCSPMKGHSHVYWYRQLPEEGLKFMVYLQKENIIDESGMPKERFSAEFPKEGPSILRIQQVVRGDSAAYFCASSLGLAEKETQYFGPGTRLLVL.

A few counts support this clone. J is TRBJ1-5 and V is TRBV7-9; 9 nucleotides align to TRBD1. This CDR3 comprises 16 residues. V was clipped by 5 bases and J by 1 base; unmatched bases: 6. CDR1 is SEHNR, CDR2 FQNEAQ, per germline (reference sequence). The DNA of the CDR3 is TGTGCCAGCAGCCTCTGGACAGGGGCCAGCAATCAGCCCCAGCATTTT. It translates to CASSLWTGASNQPQHF.

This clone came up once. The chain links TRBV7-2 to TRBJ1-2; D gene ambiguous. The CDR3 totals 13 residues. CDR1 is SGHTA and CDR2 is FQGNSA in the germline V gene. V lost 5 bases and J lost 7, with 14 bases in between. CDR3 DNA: TGTGCCAGCAGCGCAAGCGGAGTGGGTGGCTACACCTTC. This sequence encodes CASSASGVGGYTF.

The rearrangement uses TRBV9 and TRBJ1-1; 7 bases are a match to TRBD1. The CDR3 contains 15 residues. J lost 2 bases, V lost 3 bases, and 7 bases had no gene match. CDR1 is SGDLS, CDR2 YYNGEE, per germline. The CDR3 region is CASSEQGQANTEAFF. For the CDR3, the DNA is TGTGCCAGCAGCGAGCAAGGACAGGCCAACACTGAAGCTTTCTTT.

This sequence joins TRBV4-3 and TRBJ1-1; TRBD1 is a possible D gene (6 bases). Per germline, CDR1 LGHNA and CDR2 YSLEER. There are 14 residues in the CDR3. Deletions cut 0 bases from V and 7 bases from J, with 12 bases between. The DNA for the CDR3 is TGCGCCAGCAGCCAAGAAGGGGGTGCCAATGAAGCTTTCTTT. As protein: CASSQEGGANEAFF.

DNA for the CDR3: TGCGCCAGCAACCGGGACAGGGGGAATACTGAAGCTTTCTTT. It codes for CASNRDRGNTEAFF. The J gene is TRBJ1-1, the V gene TRBV5-1, with 11 bases lining up with TRBD1. The CDR3 runs to 14 residues. The germline gives CDR1 SGHRS, CDR2 YFSETQ. Trimming at V came to 6 bases and at J to 5 bases, leaving 6 bases not matched to a gene.

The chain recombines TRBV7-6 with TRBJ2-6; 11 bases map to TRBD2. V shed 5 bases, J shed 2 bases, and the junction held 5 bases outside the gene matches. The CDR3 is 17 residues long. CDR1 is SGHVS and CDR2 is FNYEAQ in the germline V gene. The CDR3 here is CASSPRGLAAGANVLTF. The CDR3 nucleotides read TGTGCCAGCAGCCCGAGGGGACTAGCGGCTGGGGCCAACGTCCTGACTTTC.

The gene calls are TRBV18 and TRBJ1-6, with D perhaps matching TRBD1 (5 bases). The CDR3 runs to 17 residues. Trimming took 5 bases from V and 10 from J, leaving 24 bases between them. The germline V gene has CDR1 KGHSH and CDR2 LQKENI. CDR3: CASSNRTILPGRSPLHF. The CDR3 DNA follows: TGTGCCAGCTCAAACAGGACAATTCTACCGGGCCGATCACCCCTCCACTTT.

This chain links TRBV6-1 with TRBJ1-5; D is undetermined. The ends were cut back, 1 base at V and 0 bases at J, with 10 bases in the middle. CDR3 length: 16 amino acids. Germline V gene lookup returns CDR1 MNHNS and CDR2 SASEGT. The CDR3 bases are TGTGCCAGCAGTGAAGACGGATACTATAGCAATCAGCCCCAGCATTTT. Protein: CASSEDGYYSNQPQHF.

The CDR3 DNA reads TGCAGCGCAGAAGGACAGATGAACACTGAAGCTTTCTTT. Amino acids: CSAEGQMNTEAFF. The gene calls are TRBV29-1 and TRBJ1-1; D perhaps matches TRBD1 (6 bases). V dropped 7 bases and J dropped 0 bases, with 12 bases sitting between them. Germline V gene data show CDR1 as SQVTM and CDR2 as ANQGSEA. CDR3 length: 13 amino acids.